These 8 T cell receptor beta chains share one sample of origin, sequenced in a study of cytomegalovirus exposure and HLA in healthy donors. Libraries were prepared by immunoSEQ multiplex PCR; TCRdb keeps only in-frame clonotypes and omits some of them. The repertoire has approximately 160,000 clones, about 82% of them found once; the top ten carry approximately 2.3%. Sequenced sample: PBMCs. The receptor set was obtained from a man aged 25 to 45 in good health and CMV-seropositive.

The gene calls are TRBV2 and TRBJ1-2; TRBD1 agrees at 8 bases. V dropped 9 bases and J dropped 6; count of bases not matched to a gene: 15. Germline values: CDR1 SNHLY, CDR2 FYNNEI. The CDR3 runs to 15 residues. Written as DNA, the CDR3 is TGTGCCAGTACTTTCGACAGGGGCCCCTATGATGGCTACACCTTC. Translating it yields CASTFDRGPYDGYTF.

V and J are TRBV6-5 and TRBJ1-2; the D gene is possibly TRBD1 (5 bases). V was trimmed by 7 bases and J by 3 bases, leaving 9 bases between them. Germline loops: CDR1 MNHEY, CDR2 SVGAGI. The CDR3 covers 12 residues. In DNA, the CDR3 is TGTGCCAGCATCGACAGATACTATGGCTACACCTTC. This translates into CASIDRYYGYTF.

The chain has TRBV5-4 and TRBJ1-2; 9 nucleotides line up with TRBD1. The trim removed 4 bases at V and 5 bases at J, leaving 12 bases unmatched. The CDR3 is 16 residues long. Germline CDR1 SGHNT, CDR2 YYREEE (reference sequence). The CDR3 spells CASSKDWSGTGYGYTF. The CDR3 region has the DNA TGTGCCAGCAGCAAAGACTGGTCCGGGACAGGGTATGGCTACACCTTC. Together with reference TRBV5-4 and TRBJ1-2, the CDR3 gives the full variable domain: ETGVTQSPTHLIKTRGQQVTLRCSSQSGHNTVSWYQQALGQGPQFIFQYYREEENGRGNFPPRFSGLQFPNYSSELNVNALELDDSALYLCASSKDWSGTGYGYTFGSGTRLTVV.

V usage is TRBV18 and J usage is TRBJ2-1; TRBD2 aligns across 14 bases. The V gene's germline CDR1 is KGHSH and CDR2 LQKENI. The CDR3 contains 16 residues. The V and J ends lost 5 bases and 6 bases, in that order; junction bases with no gene match: 6. CDR3 sequence reads: CASSSRLAGGFNEQFF. CDR3 DNA: TGTGCCAGCTCATCACGACTAGCGGGGGGGTTCAATGAGCAGTTCTTC.

This clone turned up a few times. The chain links TRBV7-2 to TRBJ1-6, with TRBD1 matching 7 bases. The CDR3 is 15 amino acids. After removal of 5 bases from V and 10 bases from J, the junction contained 11 bases not matched to a gene. Germline V gene lookup returns CDR1 SGHTA and CDR2 FQGNSA. DNA for the CDR3: TGTGCCAGCAGCGACCTACAGGGGCAGGGATCACCCCTCCACTTT. It is translated as CASSDLQGQGSPLHF.

The chain recombines TRBV11-3 with TRBJ2-1, with a possible D match to TRBD1 (7 bases). CDR1 is SGHNT and CDR2 is YENEEA in the germline V gene. There are 14 residues in the CDR3. Trimming left V 5 bases short and J 4 bases short, with 12 bases between. The CDR3 region has the DNA TGTGCCAGCAGCCAGGGGGGCGTATACAATGAGCAGTTCTTC. This gives the protein CASSQGGVYNEQFF.

This clone was picked up one time. The rearrangement uses TRBV6-1 and TRBJ2-3; 12 positions match TRBD2. This CDR3 contains 16 residues. The V gene end was trimmed by 4 bases and the J gene end by 5 bases; junction bases not matched to a gene: 7. Germline loops: CDR1 MNHNS, CDR2 SASEGT. DNA for the CDR3: TGTGCCAGCAGTGCGACTAGCGGGGGAACCGAAGATACGCAGTATTTT. Its protein product is CASSATSGGTEDTQYF.

This clone came up a few times. The gene calls are TRBV5-8 and TRBJ2-7, with D perhaps matching TRBD2 (5 bases). The V and J ends lost 2 bases and 10 bases respectively, with 10 bases between them. This CDR3 contains 11 residues. Germline CDR1 SGHTS, CDR2 YDEGEE. CDR3 sequence: CASSLSREQYF. The CDR3 coding sequence is TGTGCCAGCAGCTTAAGCCGGGAACAGTACTTC.